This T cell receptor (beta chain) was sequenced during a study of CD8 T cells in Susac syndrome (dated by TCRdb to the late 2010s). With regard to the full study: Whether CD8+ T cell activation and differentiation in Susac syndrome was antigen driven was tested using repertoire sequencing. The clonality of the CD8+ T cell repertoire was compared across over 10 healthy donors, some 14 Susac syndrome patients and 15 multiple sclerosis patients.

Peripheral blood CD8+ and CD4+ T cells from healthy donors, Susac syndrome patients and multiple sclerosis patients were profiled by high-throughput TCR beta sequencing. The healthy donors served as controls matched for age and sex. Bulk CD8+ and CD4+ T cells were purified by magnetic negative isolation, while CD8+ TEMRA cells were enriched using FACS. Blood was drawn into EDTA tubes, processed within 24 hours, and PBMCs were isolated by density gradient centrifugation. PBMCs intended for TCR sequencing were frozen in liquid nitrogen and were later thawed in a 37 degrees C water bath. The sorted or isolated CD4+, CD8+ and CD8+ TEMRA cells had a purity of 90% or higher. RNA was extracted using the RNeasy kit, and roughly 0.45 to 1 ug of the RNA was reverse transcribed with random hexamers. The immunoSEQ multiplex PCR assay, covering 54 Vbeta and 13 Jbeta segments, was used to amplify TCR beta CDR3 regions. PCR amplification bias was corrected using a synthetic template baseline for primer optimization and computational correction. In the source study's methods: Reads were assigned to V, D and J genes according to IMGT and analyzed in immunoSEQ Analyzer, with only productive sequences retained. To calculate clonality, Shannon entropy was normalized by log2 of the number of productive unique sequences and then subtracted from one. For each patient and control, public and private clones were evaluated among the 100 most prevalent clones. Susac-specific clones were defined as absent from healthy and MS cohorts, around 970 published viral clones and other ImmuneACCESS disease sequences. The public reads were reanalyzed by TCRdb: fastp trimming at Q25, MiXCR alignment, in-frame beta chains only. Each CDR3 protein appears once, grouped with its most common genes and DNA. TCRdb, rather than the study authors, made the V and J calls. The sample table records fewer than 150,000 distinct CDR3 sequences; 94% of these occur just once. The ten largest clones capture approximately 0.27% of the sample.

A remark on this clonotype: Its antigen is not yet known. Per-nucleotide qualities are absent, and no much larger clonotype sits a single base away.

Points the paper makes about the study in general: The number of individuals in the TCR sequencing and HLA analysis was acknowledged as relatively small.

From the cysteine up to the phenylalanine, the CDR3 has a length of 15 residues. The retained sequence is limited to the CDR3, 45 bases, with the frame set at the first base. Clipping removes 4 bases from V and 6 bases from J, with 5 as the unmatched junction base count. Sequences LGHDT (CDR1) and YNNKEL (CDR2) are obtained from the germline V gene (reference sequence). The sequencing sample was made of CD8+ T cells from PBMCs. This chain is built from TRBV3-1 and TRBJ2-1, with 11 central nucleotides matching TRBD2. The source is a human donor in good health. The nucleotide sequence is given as TGTGCCAGCAGCCTACGACTAGCGGGGAGCAATGAGCAGTTCTTC. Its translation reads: CASSLRLAGSNEQFF.